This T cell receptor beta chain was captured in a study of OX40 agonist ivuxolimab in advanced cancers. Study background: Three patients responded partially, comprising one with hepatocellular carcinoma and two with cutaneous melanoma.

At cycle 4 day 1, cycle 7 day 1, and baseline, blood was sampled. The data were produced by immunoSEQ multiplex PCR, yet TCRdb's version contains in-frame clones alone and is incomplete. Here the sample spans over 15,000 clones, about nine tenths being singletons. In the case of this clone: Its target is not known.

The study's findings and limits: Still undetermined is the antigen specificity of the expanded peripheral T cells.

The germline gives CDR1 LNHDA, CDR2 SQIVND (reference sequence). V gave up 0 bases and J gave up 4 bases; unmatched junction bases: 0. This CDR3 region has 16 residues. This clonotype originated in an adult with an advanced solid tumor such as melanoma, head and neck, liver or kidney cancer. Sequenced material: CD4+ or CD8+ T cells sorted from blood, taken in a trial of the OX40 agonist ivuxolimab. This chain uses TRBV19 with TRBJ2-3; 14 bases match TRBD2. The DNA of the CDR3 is TGTGCCAGTAGTATAGAGGGACTAGCGGGAGCAGATACGCAGTATTTT. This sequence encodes CASSIEGLAGADTQYF.